Sequencing of this T cell receptor (beta chain) was carried out in a study of T cells in Graves' hyperthyroidism and ophthalmopathy. This clonotype was observed a handful of times. Amplified regions were TCR beta CDR3 sequences from RNA transcripts. Primed by the HTBI set, a first-round RT-PCR was run on the TCR CDR3. TCRdb re-derived calls from the multiplex PCR reads in MiXCR, one entry per CDR3 protein. The sample carries approximately 400,000 distinct CDR3 sequences, under 20% recorded once. Germline lookup yields CDR1 MNHEY and CDR2 SVGEGT. The V end was cut by 0 bases, the J end by 1 base, with 9 bases between. This CDR3 contains 15 residues.

The sequenced material came from blood. The chain recombines TRBV6-2 or TRBV6-3 with TRBJ2-5, with a possible D match to TRBD1 (6 bases). This TCR was sampled from a man aged 18 to 30 with Graves' ophthalmopathy. The DNA for the CDR3 is TGTGCCAGCAGTTACTCGGGACACCTCCAAGAGACCCAGTACTTC. Translation: CASSYSGHLQETQYF.